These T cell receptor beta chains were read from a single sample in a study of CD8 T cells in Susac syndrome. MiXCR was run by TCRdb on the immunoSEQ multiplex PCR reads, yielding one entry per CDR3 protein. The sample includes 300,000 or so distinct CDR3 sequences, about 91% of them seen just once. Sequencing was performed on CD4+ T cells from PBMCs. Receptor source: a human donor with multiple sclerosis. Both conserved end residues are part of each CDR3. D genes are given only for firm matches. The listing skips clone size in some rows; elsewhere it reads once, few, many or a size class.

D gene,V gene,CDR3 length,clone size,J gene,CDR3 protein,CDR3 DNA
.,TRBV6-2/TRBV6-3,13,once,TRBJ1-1,CASSYQEFTEAFF,TGTGCCAGCAGTTACCAGGAGTTCACTGAAGCTTTCTTT
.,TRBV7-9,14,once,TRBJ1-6,CASSLAQPNSPLHF,TGTGCCAGCAGCTTGGCACAGCCCAATTCACCCCTCCACTTT
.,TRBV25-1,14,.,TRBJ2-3,CASSDMYRPDTQYF,TGTGCCAGCAGTGATATGTACAGACCAGATACGCAGTATTTT
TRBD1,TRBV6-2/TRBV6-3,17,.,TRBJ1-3,CASSYGTAGRSGNTIYF,TGTGCCAGCAGTTACGGGACAGCGGGACGCTCTGGAAACACCATATATTTT
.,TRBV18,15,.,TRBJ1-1,CASSPRTDLDTEAFF,TGTGCCAGCTCACCGAGGACAGATTTGGACACTGAAGCTTTCTTT
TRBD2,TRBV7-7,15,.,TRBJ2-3,CASSQTSGGADTQYF,TGTGCTAGCAGCCAGACTAGCGGGGGTGCAGATACGCAGTATTTT
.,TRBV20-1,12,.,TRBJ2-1,CSGRGTHNEQFF,TGCAGTGGGAGGGGGACTCACAATGAGCAGTTCTTC
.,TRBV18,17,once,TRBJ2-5,CASSPSRRVLDKETQYF,TGTGCCAGCTCACCGTCTCGCAGGGTGCTCGATAAAGAGACCCAGTACTTC
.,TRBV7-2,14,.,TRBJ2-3,CASSSPRDTDTQYF,TGTGCCAGCAGCTCACCCCGGGACACAGATACGCAGTATTTT
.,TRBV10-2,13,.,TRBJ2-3,CASQRLNTDTQYF,TGCGCCAGTCAGCGCCTAAACACAGATACGCAGTATTTT
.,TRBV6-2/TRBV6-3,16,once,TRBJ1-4,CASSLSGGATNEKLFF,TGTGCCAGCAGCTTGAGTGGCGGTGCAACTAATGAAAAACTGTTTTTT
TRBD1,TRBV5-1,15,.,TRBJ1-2,CASSLVGQAMYGYTF,TGCGCCAGCAGCTTGGTCGGACAGGCCATGTATGGCTACACCTTC
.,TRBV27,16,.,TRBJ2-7,CASSSMGSEGAYEQYF,TGTGCCAGCAGTTCAATGGGGTCAGAAGGGGCCTACGAGCAGTACTTC
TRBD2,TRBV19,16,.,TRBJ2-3,CASSPGGVPSTDTQYF,TGTGCCAGCAGTCCCGGGGGGGTCCCGAGCACAGATACGCAGTATTTT
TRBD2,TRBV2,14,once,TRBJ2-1,CASNGLAGGNEQFF,TGTGCCAGCAACGGGTTAGCGGGGGGCAATGAGCAGTTCTTC
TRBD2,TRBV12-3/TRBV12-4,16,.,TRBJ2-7,CASSPGLAGPNYEQYF,TGTGCCAGCAGCCCAGGACTAGCGGGACCCAACTACGAGCAGTACTTC
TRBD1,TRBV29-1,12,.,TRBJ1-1,CSVEGQGTEAFF,TGCAGCGTTGAAGGACAGGGGACTGAAGCTTTCTTT
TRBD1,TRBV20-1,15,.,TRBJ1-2,CSARVEGDRGYGYTF,TGCAGTGCTAGAGTTGAAGGGGACAGGGGCTATGGCTACACCTTC
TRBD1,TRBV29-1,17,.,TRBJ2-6,CSVDLGRGPPGANVLTF,TGCAGCGTTGACTTGGGCAGGGGGCCGCCTGGGGCCAACGTCCTGACTTTC
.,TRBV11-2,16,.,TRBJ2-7,CASSSPGVRGRSEQYF,TGTGCCAGCAGCTCGCCAGGGGTAAGGGGAAGGAGCGAGCAGTACTTC
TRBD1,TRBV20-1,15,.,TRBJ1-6,CSAGGGGGLNSPLHF,TGCAGTGCTGGCGGGGGAGGGGGCCTGAATTCACCCCTCCACTTT
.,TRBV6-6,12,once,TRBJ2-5,CASSYPRETQYF,TGTGCCAGCAGTTACCCCAGGGAGACCCAGTACTTC
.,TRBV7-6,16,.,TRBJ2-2,CASSYHVQGRGGELFF,TGTGCCAGCAGCTACCACGTCCAGGGACGAGGCGGGGAGCTGTTTTTT
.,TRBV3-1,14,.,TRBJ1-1,CASSRQLEGTEAFF,TGTGCCAGCAGCCGCCAGTTGGAGGGCACTGAAGCTTTCTTT
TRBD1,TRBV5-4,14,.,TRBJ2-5,CASSSQTGKETQYF,TGTGCCAGCAGCTCCCAGACAGGGAAAGAGACCCAGTACTTC
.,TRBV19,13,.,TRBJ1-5,CASQRGINQPQHF,TGTGCCAGTCAGCGAGGGATCAATCAGCCCCAGCATTTT
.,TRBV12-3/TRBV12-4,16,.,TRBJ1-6,CASSATEDRTNSPLHF,TGTGCCAGCAGTGCGACGGAGGACAGAACTAACTCACCCCTCCACTTT
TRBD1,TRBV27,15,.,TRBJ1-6,CASGVGTVLNSPLHF,TGTGCCAGTGGGGTGGGGACAGTGTTAAATTCACCCCTCCACTTT
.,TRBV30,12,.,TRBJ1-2,CAWSSRKDGYTF,TGTGCCTGGAGTTCCCGGAAGGATGGCTACACCTTC
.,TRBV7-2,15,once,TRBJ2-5,CASSPSMGRQETQYF,TGTGCCAGCAGCCCCTCAATGGGCCGACAAGAGACCCAGTACTTC
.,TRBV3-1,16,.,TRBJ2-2,CASSRTEGTNTGELFF,TGTGCCAGCAGCCGAACGGAGGGGACAAACACCGGGGAGCTGTTTTTT
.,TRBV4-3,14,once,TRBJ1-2,CASSHSSRDRGYTF,TGCGCCAGCAGCCACTCTTCCAGGGATCGGGGCTACACCTTC